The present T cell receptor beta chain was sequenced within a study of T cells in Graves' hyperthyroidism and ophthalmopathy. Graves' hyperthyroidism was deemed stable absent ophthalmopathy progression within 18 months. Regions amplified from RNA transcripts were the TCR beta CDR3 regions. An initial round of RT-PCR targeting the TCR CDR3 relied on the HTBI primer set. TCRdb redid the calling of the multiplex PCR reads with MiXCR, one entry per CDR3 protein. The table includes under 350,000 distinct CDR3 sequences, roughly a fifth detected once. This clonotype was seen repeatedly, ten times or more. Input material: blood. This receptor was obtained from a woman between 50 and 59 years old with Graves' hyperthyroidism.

CDR3 residues: CASSFVPGLARAFGEQFF. In DNA form, the CDR3 reads TGTGCCAGCAGTTTCGTCCCGGGACTAGCACGGGCATTCGGTGAGCAGTTCTTC. The rearrangement joins TRBV7-9 to TRBJ2-1; the match to TRBD2 covers 9 bases. The trim removed 6 bases at V and 9 bases at J, leaving 21 bases unmatched. Germline V CDR1 and CDR2: SEHNR, FQNEAQ (reference sequence). This CDR3 comprises 18 residues.